This T cell receptor (beta chain) was found in a study of shared clonotypes between healthy human individuals. Study details: A couple of female and three male donors aged 18 to 49 were enrolled.

The ends lost 10 bases at V and 5 bases at J; junction bases unmatched: 13. The CDR3 extends over 15 amino acids. Germline CDR1 reads SNHLY; CDR2 reads FYNNEI. General study findings and limits: Naive subsets generally exceeded memory subsets in estimated richness. With few donors, the genetic and exposure-history diversity represented was limited.

Produced via immunoSEQ multiplex PCR; TCRdb's table is partial and in-frame only. The profile covers 1,500,000 or so clones, with 98% appearing a single time and around 0.38% taken by the ten largest. Concerning this clone: Its target is not known.

The sample comprised naive CD4+ T cells sorted from blood. Stated subset: CD45RA+ positively selected. This chain connects TRBV2 to TRBJ2-1; 8 bases match TRBD2. This clonotype originated in a man aged 25-45 years in good health. The CDR3, as DNA: TGTGCCACTTCGTCAAAAGAACTAGCGGACAATGAGCAGTTCTTC. This gives the protein CATSSKELADNEQFF.